This T cell receptor beta chain was captured by sequencing in a study of T-cell memory formation after mild COVID-19. In regard to this clonotype: What it binds is unknown.

Whole-study findings and limits: Among contracting clones, CD4+ were mainly CM/EM and CD8+ enriched in EMRA.

The CDR3 sequence is 15 residues long. V was trimmed by 6 bases and J by 1 base, leaving 14 bases between them. Germline-derived CDR1 and CDR2 are MGHDK and SYGVNS. TCRdb re-analysed the 5' RACE reads in MiXCR, keeping a single row per CDR3 protein. The table includes about 340,000 distinct CDR3 sequences, 15% detected once. Specimen: PBMCs or a T cell subset sorted from them (not recorded which). The genes are TRBV25-1 and TRBJ2-3; D is undetermined. The TCR sequence derives from a man younger than 35 who had mild COVID-19 (a few samples of this study predate the infection). Cell type and time point are not known. CDR3 nucleotide sequence: TGTGCCAGCAGCGCTGTGAGACTTGGCACAGATACGCAGTATTTT. Encoded protein: CASSAVRLGTDTQYF. Together with reference TRBV25-1 and TRBJ2-3, the CDR3 gives the full variable domain: EADIYQTPRYLVIGTGKKITLECSQTMGHDKMYWYQQDPGMELHLIHYSYGVNSTEKGDLSSESTVSRIRTEHFPLTLESARPSHTSQYLCASSAVRLGTDTQYFGPGTRLTVL.